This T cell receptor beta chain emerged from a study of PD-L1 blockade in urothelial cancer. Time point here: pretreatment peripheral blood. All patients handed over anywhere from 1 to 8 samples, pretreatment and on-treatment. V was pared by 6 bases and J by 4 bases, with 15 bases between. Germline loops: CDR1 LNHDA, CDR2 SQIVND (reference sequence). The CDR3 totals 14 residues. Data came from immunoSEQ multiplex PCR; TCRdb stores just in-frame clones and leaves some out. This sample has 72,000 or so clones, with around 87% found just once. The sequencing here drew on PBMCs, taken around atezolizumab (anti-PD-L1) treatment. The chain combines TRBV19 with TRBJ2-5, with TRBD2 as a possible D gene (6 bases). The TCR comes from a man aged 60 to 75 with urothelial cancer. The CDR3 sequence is CASRSGRRVETQYF. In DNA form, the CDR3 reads TGTGCCAGTAGGTCAGGACGGAGGGTAGAGACCCAGTACTTC. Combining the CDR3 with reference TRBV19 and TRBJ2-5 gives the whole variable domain DGGITQSPKYLFRKEGQNVTLSCEQNLNHDAMYWYRQDPGQGLRLIYYSQIVNDFQKGDIAEGYSVSREKKESFPLTVTSAQKNPTAFYLCASRSGRRVETQYFGPGTRLLVL.